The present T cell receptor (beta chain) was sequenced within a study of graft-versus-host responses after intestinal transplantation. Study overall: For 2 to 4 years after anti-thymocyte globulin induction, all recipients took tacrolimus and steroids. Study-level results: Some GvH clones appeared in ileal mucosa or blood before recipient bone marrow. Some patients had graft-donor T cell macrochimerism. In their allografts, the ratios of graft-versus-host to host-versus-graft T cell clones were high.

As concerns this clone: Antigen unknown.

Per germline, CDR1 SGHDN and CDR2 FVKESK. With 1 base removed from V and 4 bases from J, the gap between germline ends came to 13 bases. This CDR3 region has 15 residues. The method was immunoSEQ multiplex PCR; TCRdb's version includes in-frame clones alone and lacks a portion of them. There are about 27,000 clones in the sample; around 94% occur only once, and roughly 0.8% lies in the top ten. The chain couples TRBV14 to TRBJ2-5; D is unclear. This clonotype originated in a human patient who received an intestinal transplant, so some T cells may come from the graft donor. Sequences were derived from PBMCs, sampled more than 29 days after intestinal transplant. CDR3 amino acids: CASSQAGPWGETQYF. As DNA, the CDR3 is TGTGCCAGCAGCCAAGCTGGACCATGGGGAGAGACCCAGTACTTC.